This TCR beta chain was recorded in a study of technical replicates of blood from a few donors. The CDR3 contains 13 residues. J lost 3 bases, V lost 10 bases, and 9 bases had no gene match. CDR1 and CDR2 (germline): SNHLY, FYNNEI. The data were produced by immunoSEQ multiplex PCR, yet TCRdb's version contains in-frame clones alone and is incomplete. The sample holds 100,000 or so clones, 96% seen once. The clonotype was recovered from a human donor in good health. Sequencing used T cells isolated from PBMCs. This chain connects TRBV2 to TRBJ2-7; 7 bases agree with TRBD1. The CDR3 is CATEGDSFYEQYF. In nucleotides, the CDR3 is TGTGCCACAGAGGGGGACAGCTTCTACGAGCAGTACTTC.